This TCR beta chain was captured in a study of spatial heterogeneity in lung cancer. Study details: Across the raw uncorrected reads, a unique TCR and UMI combination was observed, on average, more than ten times.

Every individual TCR cDNA molecule carried its own unique molecular identifier, which allowed correction of PCR and sequencing errors. A single record per CDR3 protein comes from TCRdb applying MiXCR to the 5' RACE reads. Of about 29,000 distinct CDR3 sequences listed, about 7.6% are singletons. The sample holds many counts of this clonotype. The antigen is not known. General study findings and limits: Mutation tallies in tumors tracked expanded intratumoral alpha and beta TCR counts.

Time point in this sample: sample taken at primary tumor resection. The input material, whole RNA from tumor, nontumor lung or frozen PBMC, was sequenced unsorted. This CDR3 has 15 amino acids. The ends were cut back, 5 bases at V and 1 base at J, with 12 bases in the middle. Germline assignment: CDR1 SEHNR and CDR2 FQNEAQ (reference sequence). The receptor's source is a male donor with early-stage non-small cell lung cancer. The material was lung tumor tissue, obtained at surgery. The V gene is TRBV7-9, the J gene TRBJ2-4; D not certain. In nucleotides, the CDR3 is TGTGCCAGCAGCGTGTACCGGGCCGCCAAAAACATTCAGTACTTC. Translated: CASSVYRAAKNIQYF.